This T cell receptor beta chain was found in a study of OX40 agonist ivuxolimab in advanced cancers. Study context: Prior checkpoint blockade (anti-PD-1, anti-PD-L1 or anti-CTLA-4) was permitted; under 50% had it.

Repertoires were generated with immunoSEQ multiplex PCR, while TCRdb's copy carries only in-frame clones and drops some. The sample has approximately 94,000 clones; 90% to 95% are singletons. Study-level findings and limits: Low clonal expansion, among the lowest seen, marked partial responders at 0.1-3.0 mg/kg. Blood T cells, both CD4+ and CD8+, expanded clonally by week 6 at 0.1 to 3.0 mg/kg.

Comment on this clone: Its antigen is currently unknown.

V lost 2 bases, J lost 0 bases, and 3 bases stayed unmatched. CDR1 ENHRY and CDR2 SYGVKD come from the germline V gene. This CDR3 has 18 residues. This TCR was recovered from an adult with an advanced solid tumor such as melanoma, head and neck, liver or kidney cancer. The sample in question was CD4+ or CD8+ T cells sorted from blood, obtained in a trial of the OX40 agonist ivuxolimab. The chain couples TRBV10-3 to TRBJ2-3; TRBD2 matches 15 bases. The CDR3 sequence: CAISEPGTSGRSTDTQYF. The CDR3 DNA is TGTGCCATCAGTGAGCCCGGGACTAGCGGGAGGAGCACAGATACGCAGTATTTT.